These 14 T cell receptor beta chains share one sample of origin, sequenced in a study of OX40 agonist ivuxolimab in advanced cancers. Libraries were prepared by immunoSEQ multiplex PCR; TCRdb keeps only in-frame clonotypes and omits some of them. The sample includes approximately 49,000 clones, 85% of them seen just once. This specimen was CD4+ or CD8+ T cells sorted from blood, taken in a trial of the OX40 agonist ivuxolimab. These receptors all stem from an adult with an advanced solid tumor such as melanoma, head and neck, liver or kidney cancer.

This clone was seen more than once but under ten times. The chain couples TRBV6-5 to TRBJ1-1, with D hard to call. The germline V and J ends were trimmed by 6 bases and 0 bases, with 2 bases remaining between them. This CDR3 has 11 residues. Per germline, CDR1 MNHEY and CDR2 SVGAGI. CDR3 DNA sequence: TGTGCCAGCAGCATGAACACTGAAGCTTTCTTT. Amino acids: CASSMNTEAFF.

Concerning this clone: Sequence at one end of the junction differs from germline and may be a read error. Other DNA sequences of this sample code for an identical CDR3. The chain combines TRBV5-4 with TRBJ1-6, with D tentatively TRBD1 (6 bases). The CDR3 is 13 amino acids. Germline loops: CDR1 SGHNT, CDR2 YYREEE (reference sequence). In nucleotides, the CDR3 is TGTGCCAGCAGCTTCTCAGGGGTCTCACCTCTCCACTTT. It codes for CASSFSGVSPLHF.

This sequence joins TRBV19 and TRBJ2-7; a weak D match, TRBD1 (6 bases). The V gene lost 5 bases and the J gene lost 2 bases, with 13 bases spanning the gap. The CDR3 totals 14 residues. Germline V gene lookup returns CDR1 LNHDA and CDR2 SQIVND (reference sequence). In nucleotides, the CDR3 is TGTGCCAGTAGTCTCACGGGACAAGCCTACGAGCAGTACTTC. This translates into CASSLTGQAYEQYF.

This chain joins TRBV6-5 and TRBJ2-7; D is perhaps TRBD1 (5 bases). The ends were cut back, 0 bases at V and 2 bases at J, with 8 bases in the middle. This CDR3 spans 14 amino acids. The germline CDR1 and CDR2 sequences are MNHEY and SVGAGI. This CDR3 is CASSYSKGTYEQYV. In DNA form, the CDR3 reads TGTGCCAGCAGTTACTCCAAGGGGACCTACGAGCAGTACGTC.

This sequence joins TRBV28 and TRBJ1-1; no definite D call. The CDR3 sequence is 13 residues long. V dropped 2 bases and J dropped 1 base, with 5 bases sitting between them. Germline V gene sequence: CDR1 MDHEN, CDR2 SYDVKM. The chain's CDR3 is CASSLEGNTEAFF. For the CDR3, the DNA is TGTGCCAGCAGTTTAGAGGGGAACACTGAAGCTTTCTTT.

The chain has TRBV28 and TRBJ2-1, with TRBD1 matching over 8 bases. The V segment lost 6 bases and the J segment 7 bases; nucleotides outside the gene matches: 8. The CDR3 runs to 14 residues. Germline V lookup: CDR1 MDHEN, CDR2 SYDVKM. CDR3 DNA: TGTGCCAGCAGGATACCAACAGGGGGAAATGAGCAGTTCTTC. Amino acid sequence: CASRIPTGGNEQFF.

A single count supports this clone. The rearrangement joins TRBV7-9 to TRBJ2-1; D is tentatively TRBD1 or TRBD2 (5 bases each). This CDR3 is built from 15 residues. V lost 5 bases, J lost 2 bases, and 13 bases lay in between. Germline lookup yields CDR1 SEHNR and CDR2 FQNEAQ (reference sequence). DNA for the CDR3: TGTGCCAGCAGCAACCGGGACCATCCCTACAATGAGCAGTTCTTC. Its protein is CASSNRDHPYNEQFF.

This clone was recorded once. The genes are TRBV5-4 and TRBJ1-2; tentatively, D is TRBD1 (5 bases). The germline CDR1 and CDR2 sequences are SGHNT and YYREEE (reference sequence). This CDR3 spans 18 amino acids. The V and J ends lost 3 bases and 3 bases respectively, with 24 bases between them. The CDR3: CASSSSTKINGGYYGYTF. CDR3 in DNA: TGTGCCAGCAGCTCGTCGACAAAGATAAATGGGGGATACTATGGCTACACCTTC.

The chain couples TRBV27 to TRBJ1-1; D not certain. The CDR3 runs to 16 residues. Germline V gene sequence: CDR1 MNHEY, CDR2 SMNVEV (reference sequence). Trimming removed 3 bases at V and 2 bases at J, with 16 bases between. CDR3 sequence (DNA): TGTGCCAGCAGTTTGCGAGGCCAGGCCCCCAACACTGAAGCTTTCTTT. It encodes CASSLRGQAPNTEAFF.

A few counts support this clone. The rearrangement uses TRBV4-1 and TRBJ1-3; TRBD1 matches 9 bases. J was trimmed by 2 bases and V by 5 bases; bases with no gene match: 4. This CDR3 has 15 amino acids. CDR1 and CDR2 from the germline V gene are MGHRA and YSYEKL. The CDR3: CASSLDRGTGNTIYF. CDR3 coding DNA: TGCGCCAGCAGCTTGGACAGGGGCACTGGAAACACCATATATTTT.

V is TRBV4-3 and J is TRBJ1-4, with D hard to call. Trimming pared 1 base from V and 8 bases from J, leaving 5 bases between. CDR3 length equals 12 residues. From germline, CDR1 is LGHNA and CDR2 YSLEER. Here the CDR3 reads CASSQGGEKLFF. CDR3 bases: TGCGCCAGCAGCCAAGGGGGAGAAAAACTGTTTTTT.

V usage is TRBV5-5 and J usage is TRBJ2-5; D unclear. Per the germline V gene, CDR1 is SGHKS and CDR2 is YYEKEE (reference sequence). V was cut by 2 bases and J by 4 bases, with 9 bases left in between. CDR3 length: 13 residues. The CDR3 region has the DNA TGTGCCAGCAGCTTTAACTTCTTAGAGACCCAGTACTTC. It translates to CASSFNFLETQYF.

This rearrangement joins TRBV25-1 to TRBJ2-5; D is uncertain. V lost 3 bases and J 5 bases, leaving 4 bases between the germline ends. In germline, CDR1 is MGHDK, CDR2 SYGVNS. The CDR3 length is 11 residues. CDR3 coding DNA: TGTGCCAGCAGTGAGGTGGAGACCCAGTACTTC. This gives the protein CASSEVETQYF.

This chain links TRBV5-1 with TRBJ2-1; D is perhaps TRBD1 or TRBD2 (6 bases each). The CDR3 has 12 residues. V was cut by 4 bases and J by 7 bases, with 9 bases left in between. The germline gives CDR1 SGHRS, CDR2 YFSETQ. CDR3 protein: CASSPGANEQFF. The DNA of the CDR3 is TGCGCCAGCAGCCCGGGGGCGAATGAGCAGTTCTTC.